The following is a T cell receptor beta chain sequence with its context. The data were obtained in a study of CD8+ T cells in alopecia areata. In each case, RNA was isolated and then reverse transcribed into cDNA as the sequencing template. This table comes from immunoSEQ multiplex PCR, and its TCRdb copy is limited to in-frame clones, with some not included. This table holds 150,000 or so clones, about 67% found once. Sequencing used CD8+ T cells sorted from blood, obtained at week 0. This TCR was recovered from a human donor with alopecia areata.

The CDR3 region is CASSLEYLPQETQYF. CDR3 nucleotide sequence: TGTGCCAGCAGCTTAGAATATCTCCCCCAAGAGACCCAGTACTTC. The chain is built from TRBV7-8 and TRBJ2-5; D remains unclear. The CDR3 is 15 amino acids. Per germline, CDR1 SGHVS and CDR2 FQNEAQ. V lost 1 base and J lost 1, with 10 bases in between.